This T cell receptor (beta chain) was identified in a study of CXCR3-negative and CXCR3-positive naive CD8 T cells. Germline loops: CDR1 MNHEY, CDR2 SMNVEV (reference sequence). CDR3 size: 13 residues. UMI-labeled 5' RACE yielded the TRB cDNA libraries. TCRdb re-called the 5' RACE reads; every CDR3 protein appears as one record, without DNA. Listed are around 50,000 distinct CDR3 sequences; about 1.6% falls within the top ten. The sequenced material came from naive CXCR3- CD8+ T cells from blood. Subset of the sample: CD45RO-CCR7+CD27+CD95- naive CD8+ T cells lacking CXCR3 (TNR3-). The genes are TRBV27 and TRBJ2-7. This TCR was sampled from a human donor in good health. Some clones in this sample may be carry-over from other donors' samples. The chain's CDR3 is CASSLSYTYEQYF.